Presented here are 32 T cell receptor beta chains from one specimen sequenced in a study of PD-L1 blockade in urothelial cancer. The time point was: peripheral blood 6 weeks after treatment start. TCRdb keeps only in-frame clones here, not all; method: immunoSEQ multiplex PCR. Here the sample spans about 30,000 clones, 89% being singletons. Source: PBMCs, taken around atezolizumab (anti-PD-L1) treatment. These receptors were obtained from a man older than 75 with urothelial cancer.

DNA for the CDR3: TGTGCCAGCAGTTACCGGGAAAACTATGGCTACACCTTC. Its protein is CASSYRENYGYTF. The genes are TRBV6-5 and TRBJ1-2, with unresolved D. CDR3 length equals 13 residues. Germline V lookup: CDR1 MNHEY, CDR2 SVGAGI. V dropped 2 bases and J dropped 2 bases, with 6 bases sitting between them.

The rearrangement links TRBV5-1 to TRBJ2-5; D is perhaps TRBD2 (6 bases). This CDR3 is built from 14 residues. Germline V lookup: CDR1 SGHRS, CDR2 YFSETQ. The V end lost 6 bases, the J end lost 4 bases, and 16 bases lay between the germline ends. The CDR3 is CASNGGTVGETQYF. The CDR3 region has the DNA TGCGCCAGCAATGGGGGGACGGTTGGAGAGACCCAGTACTTC.

The gene calls are TRBV5-1 and TRBJ2-5; D may be TRBD1 (6 bases). The CDR3 sequence is 17 residues long. The germline gives CDR1 SGHRS, CDR2 YFSETQ. The V end was cut by 0 bases, the J end by 0 bases, with 15 bases between. CDR3 in amino acids: CASSLAYGQSNQETQYF. DNA of the CDR3: TGCGCCAGCAGCTTGGCCTACGGACAGTCTAACCAAGAGACCCAGTACTTC.

The chain is built from TRBV9 and TRBJ2-1; 8 nucleotides agree with TRBD1. V shed 4 bases and J 1 base; nucleotides not matched to a gene: 10. In germline, CDR1 is SGDLS, CDR2 YYNGEE. The CDR3 totals 17 residues. The CDR3, as DNA: TGTGCCAGCAGCCCTCCCGAGGACAGGGCATCCTACAATGAGCAGTTCTTC. This encodes CASSPPEDRASYNEQFF.

The chain carries TRBV1 and TRBJ1-1; TRBD1 is taken as the D call from the table, unchecked against the DNA. TRBV1 is deemed a pseudogene. The CDR3 loop spans 14 amino acids. CDR3 sequence (DNA): TGCACCAGCAGCCAAGGGACAGCGAACACTGAAGCTTTCTTT. It translates to CTSSQGTANTEAFF.

The rearrangement joins TRBV7-2 to TRBJ2-5; D unresolved. Between the trimmed V and J ends, which lost 5 bases and 4 bases, there was a span of 11 bases. The CDR3 consists of 13 residues. Germline CDR1 is SGHTA and CDR2 is FQGNSA. The chain's CDR3 is CASSRAVTETQYF. The CDR3 DNA reads TGTGCCAGCAGCCGCGCGGTAACAGAGACCCAGTACTTC.

V and J are TRBV7-8 and TRBJ2-7; TRBD2 agrees at 9 bases. Trimming removed 1 base from V and 0 bases from J; junction bases left unmatched: 4. The germline V gene encodes CDR1 SGHVS and CDR2 FQNEAQ. The CDR3 has 16 amino acids. CDR3 amino acids: CASSLGRTSASYEQYF. In DNA, the CDR3 is TGTGCCAGCAGCTTAGGTCGGACTAGCGCCTCCTACGAGCAGTACTTC.

The genes are TRBV28 and TRBJ1-5; the D gene is possibly TRBD1 (6 bases). This CDR3 region has 16 residues. Germline V lookup: CDR1 MDHEN, CDR2 SYDVKM. Deletions cut 2 bases from V and 4 bases from J, with 15 bases between. This CDR3 is CASSLDLRGANQPQHF. Written as DNA, the CDR3 is TGTGCCAGCAGTTTAGATCTGCGGGGGGCGAATCAGCCCCAGCATTTT.

This sequence joins TRBV5-6 and TRBJ2-1, with a possible D match to TRBD2 (6 bases). The CDR3 consists of 15 residues. Germline V gene lookup returns CDR1 SGHDT and CDR2 YYEEEE. V shed 4 bases and J shed 2 bases, with 13 bases lying between them. The DNA of the CDR3 is TGTGCCAGCAGCCGAAGCAGCGGGCCCTACAATGAGCAGTTCTTC. Amino acid sequence: CASSRSSGPYNEQFF. The full variable domain, with the rest looked up from reference TRBV5-6 and TRBJ2-1, is DAGVTQSPTHLIKTRGQQVTLRCSPKSGHDTVSWYQQALGQGPQFIFQYYEEEERQRGNFPDRFSGHQFPNYSSELNVNALLLGDSALYLCASSRSSGPYNEQFFGPGTRLTVL.

This clone was seen once. The V gene is TRBV27, the J gene TRBJ2-2; TRBD1 matches at 7 bases. This CDR3 contains 16 residues. Trimming took 10 bases from V and 0 from J; bases not matched to a gene: 11. Per the germline V gene, CDR1 is MNHEY and CDR2 is SMNVEV (reference sequence). CDR3 DNA: TGTGCCACCGGACGGGGACAGCGGACGAACACCGGGGAGCTGTTTTTT. Amino acids: CATGRGQRTNTGELFF.

J is TRBJ2-1 and V is TRBV14; 7 nucleotides align to TRBD2. Per germline, CDR1 SGHDN and CDR2 FVKESK. After removal of 3 bases from V and 4 bases from J, the junction contained 6 bases not matched to a gene. The CDR3 covers 15 residues. Here the CDR3 DNA reads TGTGCCAGCAGCCAGGCTGGGGGAGGGTACAATGAGCAGTTCTTC. Translating it yields CASSQAGGGYNEQFF.

This chain connects TRBV11-2 to TRBJ1-5, with no clear D. This CDR3 comprises 16 residues. Germline V gives CDR1 SGHAT, CDR2 FQNNGV. V lost 5 bases and J lost 1, with 15 bases in between. The CDR3 coding sequence is TGTGCCAGCAGCGACTTCCGGCGCGGGAGCAATCAGCCCCAGCATTTT. As protein: CASSDFRRGSNQPQHF.

Comments on this clone: The junction departs from the called germline gene at one end, perhaps through a read error. V is TRBV28 and J is TRBJ2-7, with 14 bases aligning to TRBD2. The CDR3 totals 11 residues. Germline CDR1 and CDR2: MDHEN and SYDVKM. This chain's CDR3 is CASSTGTSGRF. The CDR3 DNA is TGTGCCAGCAGTACCGGGACTAGCGGGAGATTC.

For the CDR3, the DNA is TGTGCCAGCAGTTTATCGGGCAGGGGTAACTATGGCTACACCTTC. Its protein is CASSLSGRGNYGYTF. The chain links TRBV27 to TRBJ1-2; D may be TRBD1 (6 bases). The CDR3 totals 15 residues. Germline-derived CDR1 and CDR2 are MNHEY and SMNVEV (reference sequence). Between the trimmed V and J ends, which lost 0 bases and 1 base, there was a span of 9 bases.

This sequence joins TRBV15 and TRBJ2-1, with 7 bases fitting TRBD2. The CDR3 has 18 residues. From germline, CDR1 is LNHNV and CDR2 YYDKDF (reference sequence). V lost 8 bases to trimming and J lost 3 bases; unmatched junction nucleotides: 19. The CDR3 sequence is CATSGASGRHMFYNEQFF. CDR3 DNA: TGTGCCACCTCTGGGGCTAGCGGCCGCCATATGTTCTACAATGAGCAGTTCTTC.

This clone was found once. The rearrangement links TRBV18 to TRBJ2-7, with D maybe TRBD2 (5 bases). The germline gives CDR1 KGHSH, CDR2 LQKENI. CDR3 length: 14 amino acids. The V and J ends lost 3 bases and 1 base respectively, with 10 bases between them. CDR3 residues: CASSPRSGSYEQYF. The CDR3 nucleotides read TGTGCCAGCTCACCGAGGAGCGGATCCTACGAGCAGTACTTC.

The chain carries TRBV2 and TRBJ1-4; D is possibly TRBD1 (5 bases). Trimming took off 4 bases at V and 3 bases at J, with 9 bases between the two ends. Germline V lookup: CDR1 SNHLY, CDR2 FYNNEI. This CDR3 has 14 residues. The CDR3 region is CASSVGQANEKLFF. The CDR3 DNA reads as TGTGCCAGCAGTGTGGGGCAGGCTAATGAAAAACTGTTTTTT.

The CDR3 reads CASSLTGSGNTIYF. Here the CDR3 DNA reads TGTGCCAGCAGCCTAACAGGCTCTGGAAACACCATATATTTT. This chain uses TRBV2 with TRBJ1-3; the D gene is possibly TRBD1 (5 bases). The V end lost 6 bases, the J end lost 0 bases, and 9 bases lay between the germline ends. Germline assignment: CDR1 SNHLY and CDR2 FYNNEI. The CDR3 spans 14 residues.

The chain carries TRBV7-2 and TRBJ1-1, with TRBD1 matching 8 bases. The trim removed 3 bases at V and 2 bases at J, leaving 8 bases unmatched. Germline CDR1 is SGHTA and CDR2 is FQGNSA. This CDR3 region has 16 residues. DNA of the CDR3: TGTGCCAGCAGCTTTAGCAGGGGGCTAGGTAACACTGAAGCTTTCTTT. It codes for CASSFSRGLGNTEAFF.

The J gene is TRBJ2-3, the V gene TRBV9; D might be TRBD1 (6 bases). Per the germline V gene, CDR1 is SGDLS and CDR2 is YYNGEE. V shed 2 bases and J shed 5 bases, with 21 bases lying between them. The CDR3 totals 17 residues. The CDR3 is CASSVGVAGAQGDTQYF. As DNA, the CDR3 is TGTGCCAGCAGCGTGGGAGTCGCAGGGGCACAAGGAGATACGCAGTATTTT.

The CDR3 coding sequence is TGTGCCAGCAGGAAAGAATCGGGAGGGTCTGTGACGCAGTATTTT. Its translation is CASRKESGGSVTQYF. This rearrangement joins TRBV28 to TRBJ2-3, with TRBD2 matching 8 bases. From germline, CDR1 is MDHEN and CDR2 SYDVKM. This CDR3 comprises 15 residues. After removal of 6 bases from V and 9 bases from J, the junction contained 14 bases not matched to a gene.

The chain has TRBV9 and TRBJ2-1, with 10 bases identical to TRBD2. Germline values: CDR1 SGDLS, CDR2 YYNGEE. The V and J ends lost 1 base and 7 bases, in that order; junction bases with no gene match: 11. The length of the CDR3 is 17 residues. This CDR3 reads CASSVSLAGVGENEQFF. The CDR3 nucleotides read TGTGCCAGCAGCGTAAGTCTAGCGGGAGTCGGAGAAAATGAGCAGTTCTTC.

The genes are TRBV30 and TRBJ2-3, with 10 nucleotides matching TRBD1. The CDR3 has 15 amino acids. The V gene's germline CDR1 is GTSNPN and CDR2 SVGIG (reference sequence). V lost 3 bases, J lost 5 bases, and 8 bases stayed unmatched. The CDR3 loop is CAWSRGTGEGDTQYF. In DNA form, the CDR3 reads TGTGCCTGGAGCCGCGGGACAGGGGAGGGAGATACGCAGTATTTT.

This chain uses TRBV19 with TRBJ2-1; weak D call: TRBD2 (5 bases). This CDR3 is built from 15 residues. From germline, CDR1 is LNHDA and CDR2 SQIVND (reference sequence). V gave up 5 bases and J gave up 3 bases, with 14 bases separating them. In nucleotides, the CDR3 is TGTGCCAGTAGTCCCGGACTTATTTACTACAATGAGCAGTTCTTC. Amino acid sequence: CASSPGLIYYNEQFF.

In this sample, this clone is large. The chain uses TRBV11-2 and TRBJ2-5; 8 bases fit TRBD1. The V gene's germline CDR1 is SGHAT and CDR2 FQNNGV. V trimming: 5 bases; J trimming: 5 bases; junction bases outside the gene matches: 10. CDR3 length: 15 residues. The CDR3 is CASSTSGQGRETQYF. The CDR3 nucleotides are TGTGCCAGCAGCACGTCAGGACAGGGACGCGAGACCCAGTACTTC.

V is TRBV10-2 and J is TRBJ2-2; D is possibly TRBD2 (6 bases). The CDR3 length is 13 residues. The ends were cut back, 4 bases at V and 6 bases at J, with 9 bases in the middle. Germline V gives CDR1 WSHSY, CDR2 SAAADI. The CDR3 DNA sequence: TGCGCCAGCAGTGCTACTAGCCCCGGGGAGCTGTTTTTT. It is translated as CASSATSPGELFF.

The chain employs TRBV27 and TRBJ1-5, with 7 bases identical to TRBD1. V shed 6 bases, J shed 3 bases, and the junction held 11 bases outside the gene matches. The CDR3 sequence is 16 residues long. Looked up from germline, CDR1 is MNHEY and CDR2 is SMNVEV (reference sequence). Written as DNA, the CDR3 is TGTGCCAGCAGGCAAAGCACGACAGGGTTCAATCAGCCCCAGCATTTT. Residues: CASRQSTTGFNQPQHF.

The gene calls are TRBV10-2 and TRBJ2-3; TRBD2 aligns across 10 bases. The length of the CDR3 is 13 residues. The germline gives CDR1 WSHSY, CDR2 SAAADI. The V segment lost 5 bases and the J segment 5 bases; nucleotides outside the gene matches: 1. CDR3 bases: TGCGCCAGCAGTTGGACTAGCGGAGATACGCAGTATTTT. Protein product: CASSWTSGDTQYF.

The chain combines TRBV6-5 with TRBJ2-7, with D tentatively TRBD1 (5 bases). Germline CDR1 reads MNHEY; CDR2 reads SVGAGI. V was pared by 6 bases and J by 7 bases, with 7 bases between. The CDR3 extends over 10 amino acids. CDR3 region: CASSRTEQYF. CDR3 coding DNA: TGTGCCAGCAGCCGGACAGAGCAGTACTTC.

V usage is TRBV9 and J usage is TRBJ2-2; TRBD1 is a possible D gene (6 bases). With 4 bases removed from V and 6 bases from J, the gap between germline ends came to 10 bases. The CDR3 sequence is 13 residues long. Germline CDR1 SGDLS, CDR2 YYNGEE. CDR3 protein: CASSLTGPGELFF. The DNA for the CDR3 is TGTGCCAGCAGCTTAACAGGGCCCGGGGAGCTGTTTTTT.

This chain uses TRBV28 with TRBJ2-2; weak D call: TRBD1 (6 bases). The CDR3 totals 19 residues. V lost 3 bases and J lost 4, with 24 bases in between. In germline, CDR1 is MDHEN, CDR2 SYDVKM. CDR3 sequence reads: CASSLIPSTGKIVTGELFF. CDR3 coding DNA: TGTGCCAGCAGTTTGATCCCATCAACAGGGAAGATAGTCACCGGGGAGCTGTTTTTT.

This rearrangement joins TRBV7-2 to TRBJ2-5; D perhaps matches TRBD1 (6 bases). The CDR3 totals 14 residues. CDR1 SGHTA and CDR2 FQGNSA come from the germline V gene. Deletions cut 5 bases from V and 2 bases from J, with 12 bases between. CDR3: CASSRTVYQETQYF. The CDR3 coding sequence is TGTGCCAGCAGCCGGACAGTTTATCAAGAGACCCAGTACTTC.